Shown below are 5 T cell receptor beta chains from a single sample sequenced in a study of blood T cell repertoires in COVID-19. Assay: immunoSEQ multiplex PCR; the TCRdb copy retains only in-frame clones and omits some. In the table there are hundreds of thousands of clones, around 89% of which are singletons. The sample consisted of peripheral blood. All receptors come from a woman between 18 and 29 years old with acute or convalescent COVID-19.

The chain recombines TRBV5-6 with TRBJ2-6, with TRBD1 matching over 9 bases. After removal of 4 bases from V and 0 bases from J, the junction contained 11 bases not matched to a gene. CDR3 length equals 19 residues. Germline-derived CDR1 and CDR2 are SGHDT and YYEEEE. The CDR3 protein is CASSALDGQGYSGANVLTF. The CDR3 nucleotides read TGTGCCAGCAGCGCCCTGGACGGACAGGGGTACTCTGGGGCCAACGTCCTGACTTTC.

The rearrangement uses TRBV9 and TRBJ2-3; no reliable D call. The CDR3 runs to 16 residues. The ends were cut back, 4 bases at V and 0 bases at J, with 15 bases in the middle. The germline V gene has CDR1 SGDLS and CDR2 YYNGEE. The CDR3 spells CASSPTAGTSTDTQYF. As DNA, the CDR3 is TGTGCCAGCAGCCCCACTGCCGGTACTAGCACAGATACGCAGTATTTT.

The gene calls are TRBV7-2 and TRBJ2-7; TRBD2 is a possible D gene (5 bases). The CDR3 has 13 amino acids. V was pared by 3 bases and J by 3 bases, with 9 bases between. From germline, CDR1 is SGHTA and CDR2 FQGNSA. The CDR3 region has the DNA TGTGCCAGCAGCTTCGACGGACTCTACGAGCAGTACTTC. It specifies CASSFDGLYEQYF.

In regard to this clone: Other DNA variants within this sample encode the same CDR3. This sequence joins TRBV3-1 (or the pseudogene TRBV3-2) and TRBJ2-7; D is ambiguous. The germline V and J ends were trimmed by 5 bases and 3 bases, with 5 bases remaining between them. The germline V gene has CDR1 LGHDT and CDR2 YNNKEL (reference sequence). This CDR3 contains 11 residues. In DNA form, the CDR3 reads TGTGCCAGCAGCTTGAGCTACGAGCAGTACTTC. This encodes CASSLSYEQYF.

The rearrangement joins TRBV12-5 to TRBJ1-1; the D gene is possibly TRBD1 (6 bases). Trimming cost V 10 bases and J 4 bases, with 22 bases left between them. The V gene's germline CDR1 is LGHNT and CDR2 FRNRAP. This CDR3 is built from 15 residues. CDR3 amino acids: CATLPGEWVGTEAFF. CDR3 in DNA: TGTGCTACCCTTCCAGGGGAGTGGGTAGGCACTGAAGCTTTCTTT. Full variable domain (missing parts from reference TRBV12-5 and TRBJ1-1): DARVTQTPRHKVTEMGQEVTMRCQPILGHNTVFWYRQTMMQGLELLAYFRNRAPLDDSGMPKDRFSAEMPDATLATLKIQPSEPRDSAVYFCATLPGEWVGTEAFFGQGTRLTVV.